The rows below give T cell receptor beta chains drawn from one sample of a study of shared T cell receptors in the human thymus. The protocol was immunoSEQ multiplex PCR, while the TCRdb copy is restricted to in-frame clones and leaves out a portion. The sample lists 630,000 or so clones; around 87% were seen once. The data also belong to a second study, concerning human thymus T cells.

The source material was thymocytes. The receptor source for this set is a boy in the first two years of life with a congenital heart defect. The CDR3 runs from the conserved cysteine through the conserved F or W. D genes are given only for firm matches. Some rows have no size entry. The others give once, few or many, or a class for an expanded clone.

TRBD2,TRBJ2-1,NA,TRBV6-5,CASSPRPAGVDEQFF,TGTGCCAGCAGCCCCCGTCCAGCGGGAGTAGATGAGCAGTTCTTC
NA,TRBJ2-5,NA,TRBV20-1,CSASLETQYF,TGCAGTGCTAGTCTGGAGACCCAGTACTTC
TRBD2,TRBJ2-5,NA,TRBV5-1,CASSWGASGFQETQYF,TGCGCCAGCAGCTGGGGGGCTAGCGGGTTCCAAGAGACCCAGTACTTC
NA,TRBJ2-3,NA,TRBV15,CATSRGRGRVPDTQYF,TGTGCCACCAGCAGAGGGAGGGGAAGGGTACCCGATACGCAGTATTTT
TRBD1,TRBJ1-2,NA,TRBV29-1,CSVEWGGRGPTNYGYTF,TGCAGCGTTGAATGGGGGGGCAGGGGGCCCACTAACTATGGCTACACCTTC
NA,TRBJ2-7,NA,TRBV6-5,CASSYSQRGPFYEQYF,TGTGCCAGCAGTTACTCGCAGCGCGGCCCCTTCTACGAGCAGTACTTC
NA,TRBJ2-7,NA,TRBV28,CATDGQWTGEQYF,TGTGCCACCGATGGACAGTGGACTGGGGAGCAGTACTTC
NA,TRBJ1-5,NA,TRBV2,CASSPGLNQPQHF,TGTGCCAGCAGCCCGGGACTAAATCAGCCCCAGCATTTT
TRBD1,TRBJ2-7,NA,TRBV6-1,CASSQQGAYEQYF,TGTGCCAGCAGTCAACAGGGGGCTTACGAGCAGTACTTC
NA,TRBJ2-5,NA,TRBV28,CASGRGETQYF,TGTGCCAGCGGGAGAGGGGAGACCCAGTACTTC
NA,TRBJ1-6,NA,TRBV18,CASSPLASNSPLHF,TGTGCCAGCTCACCATTGGCATCAAATTCCCCCCTCCACTTT
NA,TRBJ2-3,few,TRBV4-1,CASSQYRSDTQYF,TGCGCCAGCAGCCAGTACAGGTCAGATACGCAGTATTTT
TRBD1,TRBJ1-5,few,TRBV19,CASSAPGTEGQPQHF,TGTGCCAGTAGTGCCCCCGGGACAGAGGGGCAGCCCCAGCATTTT
NA,TRBJ2-7,once,TRBV19,CASSPRRQEPSYEQYF,TGTGCCAGTAGTCCGCGTCGACAGGAACCATCCTACGAGCAGTACTTC
NA,TRBJ2-7,NA,TRBV5-4,CASSLALNPYEQYF,TGTGCCAGCAGCTTGGCGCTAAACCCTTACGAGCAGTACTTC
TRBD1,TRBJ2-7,NA,TRBV28,CASRAGDSDREPYEQYF,TGTGCCAGCAGGGCTGGTGATAGTGACAGGGAACCCTACGAGCAGTACTTC
TRBD1,TRBJ1-4,NA,TRBV2,CASRPGQGLPNEKLFF,TGTGCCAGCAGGCCGGGACAGGGTCTCCCTAATGAAAAACTGTTTTTT
TRBD2,TRBJ2-3,NA,TRBV5-1,CASTNSGGKPSTDTQYF,TGCGCCAGCACCAATAGCGGGGGGAAACCTAGCACAGATACGCAGTATTTT
NA,TRBJ1-4,NA,TRBV18,CASSLDRYNEKLFF,TGTGCCAGCTCACTCGACAGATATAATGAAAAACTGTTTTTT
NA,TRBJ2-4,NA,TRBV11-2,CASSPDWVGNIQYF,TGTGCCAGCAGCCCGGACTGGGTCGGGAACATTCAGTACTTC
NA,TRBJ2-2,NA,TRBV11-2,CASSLERGTGELFF,TGTGCCAGCAGCTTAGAACGCGGCACCGGGGAGCTGTTTTTT
TRBD1,TRBJ2-6,NA,TRBV7-9,CASSPGQGGSAGANVLTF,TGTGCCAGCAGCCCGGGACAGGGGGGGTCCGCTGGGGCCAACGTCCTGACTTTC
TRBD1,TRBJ1-1,NA,TRBV9,CASSRRDRGHTEAFF,TGTGCCAGCAGCCGCCGGGACAGGGGACACACTGAAGCTTTCTTT
NA,TRBJ2-3,once,TRBV5-1,CASSGPGTHRTDTQYF,TGCGCCAGCAGCGGACCCGGGACACACCGCACAGATACGCAGTATTTT
NA,TRBJ2-7,NA,TRBV5-5,CASNPTRVTYEQYF,TGTGCCAGCAACCCGACGAGGGTTACCTACGAGCAGTACTTC
NA,TRBJ1-5,NA,TRBV4-1,CASAGRFSNQPQHF,TGCGCCAGCGCGGGGAGATTTAGCAATCAGCCCCAGCATTTT
TRBD1,TRBJ1-6,once,TRBV19,CASSRIPGQRSYNSPLHF,TGTGCCAGTAGTAGAATTCCGGGACAGCGCTCCTATAATTCACCCCTCCACTTT
TRBD1,TRBJ1-1,NA,TRBV10-3,CAISEPRQGPNTEAFF,TGTGCCATCAGTGAGCCCCGACAGGGGCCGAACACTGAAGCTTTCTTT
NA,TRBJ2-1,NA,TRBV29-1,CSAHLGNEQFF,TGCAGCGCCCATCTCGGGAATGAGCAGTTCTTC